The 13 T cell receptor beta chains given below trace back to one sample, sequenced in a study of response to subunit inactivated influenza vaccine. TCRdb reprocessed the RT-PCR reads with MiXCR, giving one entry per CDR3 protein. The sample includes 280,000 or so distinct CDR3 sequences, about a fifth of them seen just once. The specimen was PBMCs from blood, collected less than 22 months after vaccination. These receptor sequences come from a man aged 45 to 75 who received an inactivated influenza vaccine.

This clonotype came up a few times. The chain links TRBV5-1 to TRBJ2-7; 8 nucleotides align to TRBD1. The CDR3 has 13 amino acids. CDR1 is SGHRS, CDR2 YFSETQ, per germline. V lost 4 bases and J lost 11; bases outside the gene matches: 11. This CDR3 is CASSPLTGENKYF. Here the CDR3 DNA reads TGCGCCAGCAGCCCCCTGACAGGGGAGAATAAGTACTTC.

This clonotype has only a few counts. The chain couples TRBV19 to TRBJ2-2; 11 bases are shared with TRBD1. This CDR3 is built from 16 residues. Germline V CDR1 and CDR2: LNHDA, SQIVND (reference sequence). Germline trimming cut 5 bases from V and 8 bases from J; bases unmatched to any gene: 10. This chain's CDR3 is CASSPWTGGASGELFF. CDR3 in DNA: TGTGCCAGTAGTCCTTGGACAGGGGGCGCTTCAGGGGAGCTGTTTTTT.

The table lists this clonotype with a few counts. At one of its ends the junction is not consistent with the germline gene, which may arise from a read error. V gene TRBV6-2 or TRBV6-3 combines with J gene TRBJ2-7; 10 positions match TRBD2. The CDR3 totals 17 residues. CDR1 and CDR2 from the germline V gene are MNHEY and SVGEGT. For the CDR3, the DNA is TGTGCCAGCACTTACGACCTTGCTGGGACTAGCGATTACGAGCAGTACTTC. This codes for CASTYDLAGTSDYEQYF.

V is TRBV6-5 and J is TRBJ2-7; D is undetermined. The germline CDR1 and CDR2 sequences are MNHEY and SVGAGI. V was shortened by 4 bases and J by 0 bases, with 7 bases between the two germline ends. The CDR3 runs 13 residues. The CDR3, as DNA: TGTGCCAGCAGTTTCCTCCCCTCCTACGAGCAGTACTTC. Its protein product is CASSFLPSYEQYF.

This clonotype came up a few times. The chain has TRBV7-2 and TRBJ2-7; D gene ambiguous. This CDR3 region has 14 residues. With 4 bases removed from V and 0 bases from J, the gap between germline ends came to 10 bases. Per germline, CDR1 SGHTA and CDR2 FQGNSA. CDR3 sequence (DNA): TGTGCCAGCAGCTCGAGGACGATCTCCTACGAGCAGTACTTC. Encoded protein: CASSSRTISYEQYF.

In its sample, this clonotype was seen a few times. The V and J genes are TRBV7-2 and TRBJ2-1; D remains unclear. The CDR3 totals 11 residues. In germline, CDR1 is SGHTA, CDR2 FQGNSA. The germline V and J ends were trimmed by 3 bases and 7 bases, with 4 bases remaining between them. The CDR3 bases are TGTGCCAGCAGCTTTAGGAATGAGCAGTTCTTC. It encodes CASSFRNEQFF.

The V gene is TRBV20-1, the J gene TRBJ2-3; TRBD2 agrees at 14 bases. The trim removed 6 bases at V and 0 bases at J, leaving 11 bases unmatched. This CDR3 has 18 residues. Germline loops: CDR1 DFQATT, CDR2 SNEGSKA (reference sequence). The CDR3 bases are TGCAGTGCCCACGGACTAGCGGGAGGCCCCACTAGCACAGATACGCAGTATTTT. Encoded protein: CSAHGLAGGPTSTDTQYF.

The chain recombines TRBV10-3 with TRBJ1-1; maybe TRBD1 (6 bases). This CDR3 has 17 residues. Trimming took off 3 bases at V and 4 bases at J, with 21 bases between the two ends. Looked up from germline, CDR1 is ENHRY and CDR2 is SYGVKD. CDR3 coding DNA: TGTGCCATCAGTGAAGGTGTCGGGGGCGCGATGGGCACTGAAGCTTTCTTT. Translation: CAISEGVGGAMGTEAFF.

This clonotype was seen a few times. The genes are TRBV28 and TRBJ2-7; no reliable D call. The germline V and J ends were trimmed by 3 bases and 4 bases, with 7 bases remaining between them. CDR1 and CDR2 (germline): MDHEN, SYDVKM. The length of the CDR3 is 12 residues. The chain's CDR3 is CASSFYMYEQYF. The CDR3, as DNA: TGTGCCAGCAGTTTTTATATGTACGAGCAGTACTTC.

The chain is built from TRBV5-1 and TRBJ2-3, with TRBD2 matching 10 bases. The CDR3 sequence is 14 residues long. V shed 4 bases and J 3 bases; nucleotides not matched to a gene: 2. Germline V CDR1 and CDR2: SGHRS, YFSETQ. The DNA for the CDR3 is TGCGCCAGCAGCCCTAGCGGGAGAACAGATACGCAGTATTTT. Its translation is CASSPSGRTDTQYF.

Only a few counts were recorded for this clonotype. J is TRBJ1-6 and V is TRBV6-2 or TRBV6-3, with TRBD1 as a possible D gene (5 bases). There are 15 residues in the CDR3. Trimming took 8 bases from V and 6 from J, leaving 17 bases between them. Looked up from germline, CDR1 is MNHEY and CDR2 is SVGEGT. CDR3 sequence reads: CASGNRRRLNSPLHF. The CDR3 region has the DNA TGTGCCAGCGGCAACAGGCGCCGTCTTAATTCACCCCTCCACTTT.

The V call is TRBV20-1, the J call TRBJ2-3; 8 positions agree with TRBD2. The V gene end was trimmed by 0 bases and the J gene end by 4 bases; junction bases not matched to a gene: 6. The CDR3 extends over 15 amino acids. Germline CDR1 is DFQATT and CDR2 is SNEGSKA (reference sequence). The chain's CDR3 is CSARDVREAPDTQYF. As DNA, the CDR3 is TGCAGTGCTAGAGATGTGCGGGAGGCTCCAGATACGCAGTATTTT.

This chain joins TRBV12-3 or TRBV12-4 and TRBJ1-6; 7 positions agree with TRBD1. This CDR3 spans 14 amino acids. The V and J ends lost 5 bases and 9 bases, in that order; junction bases with no gene match: 7. The CDR3 loop is CASSEQGQISPLHF. In DNA, the CDR3 is TGTGCCAGCAGTGAACAGGGACAGATTTCACCCCTCCACTTT.